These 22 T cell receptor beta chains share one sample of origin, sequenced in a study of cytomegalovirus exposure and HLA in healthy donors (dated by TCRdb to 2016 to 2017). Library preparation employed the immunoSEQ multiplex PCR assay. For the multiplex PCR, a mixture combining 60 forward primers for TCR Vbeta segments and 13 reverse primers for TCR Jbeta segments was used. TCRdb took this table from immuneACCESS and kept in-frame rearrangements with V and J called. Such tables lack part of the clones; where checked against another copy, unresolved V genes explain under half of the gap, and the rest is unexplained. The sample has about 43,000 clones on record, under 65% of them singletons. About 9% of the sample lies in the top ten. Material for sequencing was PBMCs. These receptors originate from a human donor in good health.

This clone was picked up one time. The CDR3 protein is CAWWDRGLGTEAFF. CDR3 nucleotide sequence: TGTGCCTGGTGGGACAGGGGGCTCGGGACTGAAGCTTTCTTT. This chain links TRBV30 with TRBJ1-1; TRBD1 agrees at 12 bases. The CDR3 runs 14 residues. Germline V gives CDR1 GTSNPN, CDR2 SVGIG (reference sequence). Trimming cost V 5 bases and J 5 bases; bases outside gene matches: 6. Drawing the rest from reference TRBV30 and TRBJ1-1, the complete variable domain is SQTIHQWPATLVQPVGSPLSLECTVEGTSNPNLYWYRQAAGRGLQLLFYSVGIGQISSEVPQNLSASRPQDRQFILSSKKLLLSDSGFYLCAWWDRGLGTEAFFGQGTRLTVV.

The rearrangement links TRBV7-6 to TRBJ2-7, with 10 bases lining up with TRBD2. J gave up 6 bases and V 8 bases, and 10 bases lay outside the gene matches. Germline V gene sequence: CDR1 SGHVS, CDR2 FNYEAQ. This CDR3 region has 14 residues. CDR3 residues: CASEAGGFLGEQYF. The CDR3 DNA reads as TGTGCCAGCGAAGCGGGGGGGTTTTTGGGCGAGCAGTACTTC.

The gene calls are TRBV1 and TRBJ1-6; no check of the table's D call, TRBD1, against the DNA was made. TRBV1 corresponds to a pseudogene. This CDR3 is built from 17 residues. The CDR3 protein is CTSSQGRQAGGHSPLHF. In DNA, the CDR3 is TGCACCAGCAGCCAGGGCCGACAGGCGGGTGGGCATTCACCCCTCCACTTT.

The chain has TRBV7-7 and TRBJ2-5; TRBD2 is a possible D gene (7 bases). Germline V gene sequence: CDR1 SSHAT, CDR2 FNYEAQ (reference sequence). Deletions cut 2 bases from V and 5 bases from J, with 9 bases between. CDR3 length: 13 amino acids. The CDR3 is CASSLRGGETQYF. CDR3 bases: TGTGCCAGCAGCTTAAGGGGGGGCGAGACCCAGTACTTC.

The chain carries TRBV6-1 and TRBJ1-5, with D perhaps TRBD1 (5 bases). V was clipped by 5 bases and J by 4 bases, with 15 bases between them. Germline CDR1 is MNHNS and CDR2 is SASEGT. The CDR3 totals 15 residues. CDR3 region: CASSFMSQGNQPQHF. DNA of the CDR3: TGTGCCAGCAGTTTTATGAGTCAGGGTAATCAGCCCCAGCATTTT.

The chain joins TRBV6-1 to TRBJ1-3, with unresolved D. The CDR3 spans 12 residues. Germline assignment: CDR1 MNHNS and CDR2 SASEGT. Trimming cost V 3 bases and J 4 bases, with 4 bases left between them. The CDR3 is CASSDVGNTIYF. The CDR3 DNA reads TGTGCCAGCAGTGACGTCGGAAACACCATATATTTT.

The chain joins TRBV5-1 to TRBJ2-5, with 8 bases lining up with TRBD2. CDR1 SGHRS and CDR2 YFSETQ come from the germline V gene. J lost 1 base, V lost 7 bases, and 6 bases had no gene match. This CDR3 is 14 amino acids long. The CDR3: CASGGGNFQETQYF. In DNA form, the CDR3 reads TGCGCCAGCGGCGGGGGGAATTTCCAAGAGACCCAGTACTTC.

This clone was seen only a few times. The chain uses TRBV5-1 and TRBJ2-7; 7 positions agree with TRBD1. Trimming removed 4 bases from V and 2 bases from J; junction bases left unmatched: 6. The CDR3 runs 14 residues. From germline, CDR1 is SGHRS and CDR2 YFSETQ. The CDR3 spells CASSQKGQPYEQYF. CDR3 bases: TGCGCCAGCAGCCAGAAGGGACAGCCCTACGAGCAGTACTTC. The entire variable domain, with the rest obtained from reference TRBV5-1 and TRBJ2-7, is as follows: KAGVTQTPRYLIKTRGQQVTLSCSPISGHRSVSWYQQTPGQGLQFLFEYFSETQRNKGNFPGRFSGRQFSNSRSEMNVSTLELGDSALYLCASSQKGQPYEQYFGPGTRLTVT.

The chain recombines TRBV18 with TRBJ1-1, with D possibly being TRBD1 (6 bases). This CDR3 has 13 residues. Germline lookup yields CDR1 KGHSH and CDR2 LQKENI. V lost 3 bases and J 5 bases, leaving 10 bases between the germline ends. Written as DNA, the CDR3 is TGTGCCAGCTCACCGGGGGGGCTTACTGAAGCTTTCTTT. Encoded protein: CASSPGGLTEAFF. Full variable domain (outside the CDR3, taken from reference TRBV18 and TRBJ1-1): NAGVMQNPRHLVRRRGQEARLRCSPMKGHSHVYWYRQLPEEGLKFMVYLQKENIIDESGMPKERFSAEFPKEGPSILRIQQVVRGDSAAYFCASSPGGLTEAFFGQGTRLTVV.

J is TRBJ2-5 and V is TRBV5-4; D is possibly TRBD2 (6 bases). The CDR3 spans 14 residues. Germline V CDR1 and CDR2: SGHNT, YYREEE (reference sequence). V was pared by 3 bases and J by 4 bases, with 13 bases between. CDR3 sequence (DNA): TGTGCCAGCAGCTCCCAACTAGCAGCAGAGACCCAGTACTTC. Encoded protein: CASSSQLAAETQYF. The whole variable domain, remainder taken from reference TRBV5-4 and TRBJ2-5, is ETGVTQSPTHLIKTRGQQVTLRCSSQSGHNTVSWYQQALGQGPQFIFQYYREEENGRGNFPPRFSGLQFPNYSSELNVNALELDDSALYLCASSSQLAAETQYFGPGTRLLVL.

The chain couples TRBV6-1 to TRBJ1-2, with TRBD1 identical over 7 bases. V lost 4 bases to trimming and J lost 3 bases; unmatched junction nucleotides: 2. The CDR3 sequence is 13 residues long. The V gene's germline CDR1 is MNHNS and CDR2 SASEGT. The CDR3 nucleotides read TGTGCCAGCAGTGGAGACAGGGACTATGGCTACACCTTC. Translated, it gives CASSGDRDYGYTF.

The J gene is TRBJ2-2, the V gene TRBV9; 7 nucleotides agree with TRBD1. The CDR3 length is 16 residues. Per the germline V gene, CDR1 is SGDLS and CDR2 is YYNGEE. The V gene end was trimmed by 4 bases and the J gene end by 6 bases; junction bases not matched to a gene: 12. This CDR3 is CASSIQGTILAGELFF. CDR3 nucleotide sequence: TGTGCCAGCAGCATACAGGGGACCATTCTAGCCGGGGAGCTGTTTTTT.

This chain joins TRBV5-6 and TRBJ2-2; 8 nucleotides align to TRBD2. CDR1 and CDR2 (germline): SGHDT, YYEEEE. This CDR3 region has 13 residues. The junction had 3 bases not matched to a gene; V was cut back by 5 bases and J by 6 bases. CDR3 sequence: CASSSTSAGELFF. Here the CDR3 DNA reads TGTGCCAGCAGTTCGACTAGCGCCGGGGAGCTGTTTTTT.

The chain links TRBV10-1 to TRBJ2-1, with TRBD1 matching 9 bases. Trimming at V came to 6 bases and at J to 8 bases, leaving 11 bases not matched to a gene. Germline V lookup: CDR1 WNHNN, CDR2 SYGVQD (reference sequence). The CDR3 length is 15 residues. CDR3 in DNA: TGCGCCAGCAGAAAGGGACAGGGAAGTCCAGATGAGCAGTTCTTC. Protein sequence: CASRKGQGSPDEQFF.

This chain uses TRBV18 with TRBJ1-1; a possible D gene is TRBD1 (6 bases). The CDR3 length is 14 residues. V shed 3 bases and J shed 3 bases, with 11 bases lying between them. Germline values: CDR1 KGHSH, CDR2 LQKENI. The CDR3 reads CASSPGYRDTEAFF. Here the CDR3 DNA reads TGTGCCAGCTCACCGGGTTACAGGGACACTGAAGCTTTCTTT.

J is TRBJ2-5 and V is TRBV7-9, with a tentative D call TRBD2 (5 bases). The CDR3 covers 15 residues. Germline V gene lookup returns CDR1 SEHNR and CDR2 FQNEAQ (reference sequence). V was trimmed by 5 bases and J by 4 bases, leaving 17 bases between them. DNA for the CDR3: TGTGCCAGCAGCCCCAACCCCCGGGGTCCAGAGACCCAGTACTTC. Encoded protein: CASSPNPRGPETQYF. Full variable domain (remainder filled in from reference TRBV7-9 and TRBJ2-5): DTGVSQNPRHKITKRGQNVTFRCDPISEHNRLYWYRQTLGQGPEFLTYFQNEAQLEKSRLLSDRFSAERPKGSFSTLEIQRTEQGDSAMYLCASSPNPRGPETQYFGPGTRLLVL.

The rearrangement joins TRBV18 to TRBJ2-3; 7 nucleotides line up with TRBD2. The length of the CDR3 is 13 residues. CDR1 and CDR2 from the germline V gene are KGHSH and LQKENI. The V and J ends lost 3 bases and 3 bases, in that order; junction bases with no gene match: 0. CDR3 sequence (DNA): TGTGCCAGCTCACCGGGACTAACAGATACGCAGTATTTT. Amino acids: CASSPGLTDTQYF.

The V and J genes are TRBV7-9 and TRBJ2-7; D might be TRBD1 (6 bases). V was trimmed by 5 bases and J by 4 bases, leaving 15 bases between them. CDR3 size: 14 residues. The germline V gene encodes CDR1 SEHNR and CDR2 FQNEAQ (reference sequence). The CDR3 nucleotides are TGTGCCAGCAGCCACCAGGGGCTCGGATACGAGCAGTACTTC. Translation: CASSHQGLGYEQYF.

The CDR3 loop reads CASSLAPGGYEQYF. The DNA for the CDR3 is TGCGCCAGCAGCTTGGCGCCTGGAGGGTACGAGCAGTACTTC. The chain has TRBV5-1 and TRBJ2-7, with a tentative D call TRBD2 (6 bases). The CDR3 length is 14 residues. The germline V gene encodes CDR1 SGHRS and CDR2 YFSETQ. Trimming removed 0 bases from V and 4 bases from J, with 11 bases in between.

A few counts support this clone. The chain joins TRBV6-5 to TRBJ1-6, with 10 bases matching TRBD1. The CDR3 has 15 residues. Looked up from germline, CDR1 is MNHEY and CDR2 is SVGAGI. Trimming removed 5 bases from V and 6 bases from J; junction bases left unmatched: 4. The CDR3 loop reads CASSTRDRGNSPLHF. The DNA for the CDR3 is TGTGCCAGCAGTACCCGGGACAGGGGTAATTCACCCCTCCACTTT.

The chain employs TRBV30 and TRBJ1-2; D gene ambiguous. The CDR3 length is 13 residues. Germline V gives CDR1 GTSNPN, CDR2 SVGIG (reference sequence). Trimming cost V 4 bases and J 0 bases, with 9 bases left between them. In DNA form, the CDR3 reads TGTGCCTGGACCCGACTGTCTAACTATGGCTACACCTTC. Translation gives CAWTRLSNYGYTF.

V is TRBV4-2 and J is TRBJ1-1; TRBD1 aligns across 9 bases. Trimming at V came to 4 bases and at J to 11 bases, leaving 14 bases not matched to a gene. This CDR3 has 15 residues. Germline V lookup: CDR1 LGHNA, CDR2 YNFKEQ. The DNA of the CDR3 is TGTGCCAGCAGCCGCCCGGGACAGGGTTTTGTTGGGGCTTTCTTT. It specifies CASSRPGQGFVGAFF.